These T cell receptor beta chains were read from a single sample in a study of persistence of HIV-infected CD4 T cells. Method: immunoSEQ multiplex PCR; TCRdb's copy keeps in-frame clones and lacks some. The table has tens of thousands of clones, roughly 82% seen once. For these receptors, no antigen is known. The specimen comprised CD4+ T cells sorted from PBMCs after approximately 20-hour stimulation, sampled from a patient who received antiretroviral therapy. The receptors here all came from an adult woman with HIV who was CMV-seropositive. Each CDR3 is given without its conserved first and last residue. The listing skips clone size in some rows; elsewhere it reads once, few, many or a size class.

v_gene	abundance	CDR3aa
TRBV5-4	.	ASSLDGVPNEKLF
TRBV7-9	.	ASSLAGAANEQF
TRBV24-1	.	ATSHRTLETQY
TRBV4-1	few	ASSQTLIEVTEAF
TRBV18	few	ASSPSGTSGNEQF
TRBV5-1	.	ASSLEHRGTDTQY
TRBV9	.	ASSLGYGDEKLF
TRBV10-1	.	ASSEWRGAFSDEQF
TRBV24-1	.	ATSDAGQGTPNEQY
TRBV5-4	.	ASYPSGAQETQY
TRBV28	.	ASMRDAGNTIY
TRBV7-6	.	ASSQGQGNTEAF
TRBV7-2	.	ASSLGSSRETQY
TRBV24-1	.	ATRGATPRGDEQF
TRBV7-9	.	ASSLEITGMKGYT
TRBV30	.	AWSGTGGAGIDTQY
TRBV28	.	ASSRRTGGRGYT
TRBV5-4	.	ASSLGTAGGREQY
TRBV19	.	ASSDQGGLTDTQY
TRBV9	.	ASSVDLRNEQF
TRBV19	.	ASSILGATDTQY
TRBV6-5	.	ASSRRQGGGYEQY
TRBV5-1	.	ASSPRTGGAYEQY
TRBV6-5	.	ATLTPGNTEAF
TRBV7-2	.	ASSLGGGRDEQF
TRBV12-3/TRBV12-4	few	ASRKSGGGEQF
TRBV7-2	.	ASSFSSNYNEQF
TRBV6-6	once	ASNTGLAGANEQF
TRBV19	.	ASSIRGRETQY
TRBV6-1	.	ASSTRDHAGYT
TRBV7-3	.	ASSSGQGVSEAF
TRBV6-5	.	ASSRASDQDTQY
TRBV2	.	ASSEAGVAETQY
TRBV11-3	.	ASSLKLRGGSSTDTQY
TRBV19	.	ASSPRGSSNQPQH
TRBV28	.	ATRNRLDGYT
TRBV7-2	.	ASSLGDRTRGYT
TRBV12-3/TRBV12-4	once	ASSLDTGELF
TRBV15	.	ATSRDGAGGRNEKLF
TRBV24-1	.	ATSDLYGGGARNEQF
TRBV7-9	.	ASSLGNVRETQY
TRBV7-2	.	ASSLGSGGASYEQY